Listed below are T cell receptor beta chains from one sample, sequenced in a study of blood T cell repertoires in COVID-19. Here immunoSEQ multiplex PCR was the method, and the copy in TCRdb shows in-frame clones only, minus some. The sample carries 200,000 to 250,000 clones, 90% recorded once. The sample taken for sequencing was peripheral blood. All receptors come from a man aged 25 to 45 with COVID-19, enrolled during active disease. The CDR3 runs from the conserved cysteine through the conserved F or W. Each record gives: D gene, J gene, clone size, V gene, CDR3 protein, CDR3 DNA. D genes are given only for firm matches. The size entry is marked missing in some rows and otherwise reads once, few, many or a size class.

NA,TRBJ2-7,NA,TRBV7-2,CASSPVPSYEQYF,TGTGCCAGCAGCCCCGTCCCTTCCTACGAGCAGTACTTC
NA,TRBJ2-7,NA,TRBV5-1,CASSLVGAGAHEQYF,TGCGCCAGCAGCTTGGTAGGGGCAGGGGCCCACGAGCAGTACTTC
NA,TRBJ2-5,NA,TRBV7-9,CASSWDLLAQETQYF,TGTGCCAGCAGTTGGGACTTACTGGCTCAAGAGACCCAGTACTTC
NA,TRBJ1-1,once,TRBV24-1,CATTTAMNTEAFF,TGTGCCACCACGACAGCAATGAACACTGAAGCTTTCTTT
NA,TRBJ2-7,NA,TRBV21-1,CARLGDSTSYEQYF,TGTGCCAGACTAGGGGACAGTACCTCCTACGAGCAGTACTTC
NA,TRBJ2-7,NA,TRBV11-1,CASSSQGMVYEQYF,TGTGCCAGCAGCTCACAGGGCATGGTCTACGAGCAGTACTTC
TRBD1,TRBJ2-2,NA,TRBV5-4,CASSPRTGGTGELFF,TGTGCCAGCAGCCCCCGGACAGGGGGCACCGGGGAGCTGTTTTTT
TRBD2,TRBJ2-7,once,TRBV3-1/TRBV3-2,CASATSAIHEQYF,TGTGCCAGCGCGACTAGCGCAATCCACGAGCAGTACTTC
NA,TRBJ2-1,few,TRBV7-9,CASSSPPGRVPYNEQFF,TGTGCCAGCAGCTCCCCCCCCGGTCGGGTGCCCTACAATGAGCAGTTCTTC
TRBD1,TRBJ1-5,NA,TRBV5-1,CASSLGDRDHQPQHF,TGCGCCAGCAGCTTGGGTGACAGGGACCACCAGCCCCAGCATTTT
TRBD2,TRBJ2-6,NA,TRBV6-1,CASSEGLGGTGANVLTF,TGTGCCAGCAGTGAAGGTTTGGGGGGGACTGGGGCCAACGTCCTGACTTTC
TRBD1,TRBJ2-7,NA,TRBV6-2/TRBV6-3,CASSYTGTGRSGVGYEQYF,TGTGCCAGCAGTTATACCGGGACAGGTCGCTCTGGCGTGGGCTACGAGCAGTACTTC